A single sample is the source of the 8 T cell receptor beta chains below, sequenced in a study of human T cells and chemical hapten exposure. Individual cDNA molecules received unique molecular identifiers in the library. TCRdb used MiXCR to reprocess the reads, holding one entry per CDR3 protein. This sample carries around 120,000 distinct CDR3 sequences, over 7.5% of them seen once, and the ten largest clones take 1.4%. Extraction of total RNA was performed on unfractionated whole blood. Input material: whole blood. These TCRs come from a human donor in good health. Some clones in this sample may be carry-over from other donors' samples.

This clonotype was counted many times. The chain joins TRBV7-3 to TRBJ2-1; TRBD2 matches at 8 bases. The CDR3 totals 14 residues. V was pared by 5 bases and J by 7 bases, with 7 bases of the junction left unmatched. Germline CDR1 reads SGHTA; CDR2 reads FQGTGA. CDR3 coding DNA: TGTGCCAGCAGCCCCGCGGGGGGCGGAAATGAGCAGTTCTTC. This encodes CASSPAGGGNEQFF.

This clonotype was seen a handful of times. This chain links TRBV7-6 with TRBJ2-5; TRBD2 aligns across 13 bases. The CDR3 totals 16 residues. Per the germline V gene, CDR1 is SGHVS and CDR2 is FNYEAQ. After removal of 4 bases from V and 5 bases from J, the junction contained 7 bases not matched to a gene. The CDR3 sequence: CASSYQPGLAGETQYF. CDR3 DNA sequence: TGTGCCAGCAGCTACCAACCGGGACTAGCGGGGGAGACCCAGTACTTC.

This clonotype has ten or more counts. The chain recombines TRBV14 with TRBJ2-7; 8 positions match TRBD1. This CDR3 contains 14 residues. The trim removed 3 bases at V and 3 bases at J, leaving 4 bases unmatched. From germline, CDR1 is SGHDN and CDR2 FVKESK. CDR3 sequence reads: CASSHRGRVYEQYF. The CDR3 bases are TGTGCCAGCAGCCACAGGGGGCGAGTCTACGAGCAGTACTTC. The whole variable domain, remainder taken from reference TRBV14 and TRBJ2-7, is EAGVTQFPSHSVIEKGQTVTLRCDPISGHDNLYWYRRVMGKEIKFLLHFVKESKQDESGMPNNRFLAERTGGTYSTLKVQPAELEDSGVYFCASSHRGRVYEQYFGPGTRLTVT.

The V gene is TRBV7-6, the J gene TRBJ2-1, with 9 positions matching TRBD2. Trimming removed 5 bases from V and 6 bases from J; junction bases left unmatched: 14. The CDR3 runs 17 residues. The germline V gene has CDR1 SGHVS and CDR2 FNYEAQ. CDR3 in amino acids: CASSSRSLAGVVNEQFF. Written as DNA, the CDR3 is TGTGCCAGCAGCAGTAGATCATTAGCGGGAGTTGTCAATGAGCAGTTCTTC.

This clonotype turned up a few times. This sequence joins TRBV7-9 and TRBJ1-3, with D uncertain. Between the trimmed V and J ends, which lost 5 bases and 0 bases, there was a span of 20 bases. The CDR3 has 18 residues. In germline, CDR1 is SEHNR, CDR2 FQNEAQ (reference sequence). CDR3 nucleotide sequence: TGTGCCAGCAGCCTACGCCCTCATGTAGGCCGCTCTGGAAACACCATATATTTT. Encoded protein: CASSLRPHVGRSGNTIYF.

The genes are TRBV29-1 and TRBJ1-1, with 7 positions matching TRBD1. The CDR3 is 12 amino acids. Trimming removed 7 bases from V and 4 bases from J; junction bases left unmatched: 6. CDR1 and CDR2 (germline): SQVTM, ANQGSEA. CDR3 sequence: CSGRQGVTEAFF. In DNA form, the CDR3 reads TGCAGCGGGAGACAGGGTGTCACTGAAGCTTTCTTT.

This sequence joins TRBV6-6 and TRBJ1-1; 10 nucleotides align to TRBD1. The CDR3 has 16 residues. Germline V lookup: CDR1 MNHNY, CDR2 SVGAGI (reference sequence). V shed 5 bases and J 4 bases; nucleotides not matched to a gene: 10. The CDR3 region is CASSTRQGARGTEAFF. The CDR3 coding sequence is TGTGCCAGCAGTACCCGACAGGGGGCAAGAGGCACTGAAGCTTTCTTT.

This clonotype came up many times. V usage is TRBV6-2 or TRBV6-3 and J usage is TRBJ1-1; D not resolved. V gave up 3 bases and J gave up 11 bases, with 16 bases separating them. CDR1 MNHEY and CDR2 SVGEGT come from the germline V gene. The CDR3 extends over 13 amino acids. The CDR3 spells CASSYRGSMAAFF. The CDR3 DNA is TGTGCCAGCAGTTATCGGGGATCTATGGCTGCTTTCTTT.